The 22 T cell receptor beta chains listed next were all sequenced from one sample in a study of OX40 agonist ivuxolimab in advanced cancers. Measured with immunoSEQ multiplex PCR; TCRdb has only the in-frame clones, and not every one. This table holds tens of thousands of clones, nearly 90% found once. The sample here was CD4+ or CD8+ T cells sorted from blood, taken in a trial of the OX40 agonist ivuxolimab. The receptor source for this set is an adult with an advanced solid tumor such as melanoma, head and neck, liver or kidney cancer.

The J gene is TRBJ1-2, the V gene TRBV29-1; TRBD1 might be the D (5 bases). The ends were cut back, 0 bases at V and 5 bases at J, with 10 bases in the middle. CDR3 length equals 13 residues. Looked up from germline, CDR1 is SQVTM and CDR2 is ANQGSEA. In DNA form, the CDR3 reads TGCAGCGTTGAAGATCATGGGGGTTATGGCTACACCTTC. Translated: CSVEDHGGYGYTF.

V is TRBV5-8 and J is TRBJ2-3; TRBD2 agrees at 15 bases. The CDR3 length is 16 residues. Unmatched junction bases numbered 7, after V lost 5 bases and J lost 6 bases. Per the germline V gene, CDR1 is SGHTS and CDR2 is YDEGEE. Here the CDR3 DNA reads TGTGCCAGCAGACCCCCAGGGACTAGCGGGGGGGATACGCAGTATTTT. Residues: CASRPPGTSGGDTQYF.

This clone came up once. As DNA, the CDR3 is TGCAGCGTTCTGGGACAGGAGATTTACTCTGGGGCCAACGTCCTGACTTTC. It codes for CSVLGQEIYSGANVLTF. The chain is built from TRBV29-1 and TRBJ2-6; 8 bases are a match to TRBD1. Germline V lookup: CDR1 SQVTM, CDR2 ANQGSEA. J gave up 0 bases and V 5 bases, and 9 bases lay outside the gene matches. The CDR3 spans 17 residues.

The chain links TRBV7-6 to TRBJ1-4, with D perhaps TRBD1 (5 bases). CDR3 length: 14 amino acids. Trimming stripped 3 bases from V and 3 bases from J, with 8 bases between. Per the germline V gene, CDR1 is SGHVS and CDR2 is FNYEAQ. Here the CDR3 DNA reads TGTGCCAGCAGCTTGGGACTCGCTAATGAAAAACTGTTTTTT. Translated: CASSLGLANEKLFF.

This clone was detected only once. V is TRBV5-4 and J is TRBJ1-2, with a tentative D call TRBD1 (5 bases). CDR3 length equals 14 residues. Per the germline V gene, CDR1 is SGHNT and CDR2 is YYREEE (reference sequence). V shed 0 bases and J shed 7 bases, with 13 bases lying between them. The CDR3: CASSLVPRDPGYTF. In DNA, the CDR3 is TGTGCCAGCAGCTTGGTACCCAGGGACCCTGGCTACACCTTC. The full variable domain, with the rest looked up from reference TRBV5-4 and TRBJ1-2, is ETGVTQSPTHLIKTRGQQVTLRCSSQSGHNTVSWYQQALGQGPQFIFQYYREEENGRGNFPPRFSGLQFPNYSSELNVNALELDDSALYLCASSLVPRDPGYTFGSGTRLTVV.

The V and J genes are TRBV4-1 and TRBJ2-5; TRBD1 agrees at 7 bases. The V and J ends lost 0 bases and 4 bases, in that order; junction bases with no gene match: 5. The CDR3 sequence is 15 residues long. Germline CDR1 MGHRA, CDR2 YSYEKL. CDR3 loop: CASSQDPGQRETQYF. The CDR3 DNA reads TGCGCCAGCAGCCAAGACCCGGGACAGCGAGAGACCCAGTACTTC.

V usage is TRBV19 and J usage is TRBJ1-5, with 9 positions matching TRBD1. The CDR3 has 17 amino acids. The ends lost 6 bases at V and 0 bases at J; junction bases unmatched: 9. Germline values: CDR1 LNHDA, CDR2 SQIVND (reference sequence). The CDR3 spells CASRNHGTGYSNQPQHF. As DNA, the CDR3 is TGTGCCAGTAGGAACCACGGGACAGGGTATAGCAATCAGCCCCAGCATTTT.

The CDR3 sequence: CAPNGGAYNEQFF. The CDR3 region has the DNA TGTGCCCCGAACGGGGGGGCGTACAATGAGCAGTTCTTC. The chain couples TRBV10-3 to TRBJ2-1, with 8 bases lining up with TRBD2. The CDR3 is 13 amino acids. J was trimmed by 4 bases and V by 11 bases; bases with no gene match: 7. CDR1 and CDR2 from the germline V gene are ENHRY and SYGVKD.

The chain couples TRBV29-1 to TRBJ1-1, with D maybe TRBD1 (6 bases). Germline-derived CDR1 and CDR2 are SQVTM and ANQGSEA. V lost 4 bases, J lost 1 base, and 13 bases lay in between. This CDR3 is 14 amino acids long. CDR3 nucleotides: TGCAGCGTTGTCGGTGGGGGGCGGAACACTGAAGCTTTCTTT. Protein: CSVVGGGRNTEAFF.

This rearrangement joins TRBV4-3 to TRBJ2-3; 7 positions agree with TRBD2. Germline CDR1 LGHNA, CDR2 YSLEER. The junction had 9 bases not matched to a gene; V was cut back by 0 bases and J by 0 bases. This CDR3 has 18 residues. Written as DNA, the CDR3 is TGCGCCAGCAGCCAAGATTATTCTCCCGGGGGGAGCACAGATACGCAGTATTTT. Protein: CASSQDYSPGGSTDTQYF.

This chain connects TRBV5-1 to TRBJ2-7, with 7 bases fitting TRBD2. J was trimmed by 6 bases and V by 0 bases; bases with no gene match: 6. Germline V gene sequence: CDR1 SGHRS, CDR2 YFSETQ. The CDR3 totals 14 residues. CDR3 loop: CASSLVVGLPEQYF. CDR3 nucleotides: TGCGCCAGCAGCTTGGTCGTGGGACTACCCGAGCAGTACTTC.

The V call is TRBV4-3, the J call TRBJ2-1; 10 bases line up with TRBD2. CDR1 and CDR2 (germline): LGHNA, YSLEER. V dropped 0 bases and J dropped 7; count of bases not matched to a gene: 15. The CDR3 length is 19 residues. The CDR3 loop is CASSQEWSGGASFKNEQFF. The CDR3 DNA sequence: TGCGCCAGCAGCCAAGAATGGAGCGGGGGGGCCTCTTTTAAGAATGAGCAGTTCTTC.

The rearrangement uses TRBV2 and TRBJ1-4; D unresolved. With 3 bases removed from V and 13 bases from J, the gap between germline ends came to 12 bases. Germline values: CDR1 SNHLY, CDR2 FYNNEI. The CDR3 runs 12 residues. The CDR3 bases are TGTGCCAGCAGTGAGGGCACATCGACACTGTTTTTT. Amino acids: CASSEGTSTLFF.

The chain uses TRBV7-2 and TRBJ2-1, with 7 positions matching TRBD2. The V and J ends lost 2 bases and 4 bases, in that order; junction bases with no gene match: 17. CDR1 SGHTA and CDR2 FQGNSA come from the germline V gene. This CDR3 region has 19 residues. CDR3 loop: CASSLSVGGGSSLYNEQFF. The DNA of the CDR3 is TGTGCCAGCAGCTTAAGTGTTGGGGGGGGATCCTCCCTTTACAATGAGCAGTTCTTC. The whole variable domain, filled in from reference TRBV7-2 and TRBJ2-1, reads GAGVSQSPSNKVTEKGKDVELRCDPISGHTALYWYRQSLGQGLEFLIYFQGNSAPDKSGLPSDRFSAERTGGSVSTLTIQRTQQEDSAVYLCASSLSVGGGSSLYNEQFFGPGTRLTVL.

V gene TRBV29-1 combines with J gene TRBJ1-1; the match to TRBD1 covers 9 bases. This CDR3 region has 16 residues. Germline V lookup: CDR1 SQVTM, CDR2 ANQGSEA. Trimming at V came to 7 bases and at J to 1 base, leaving 13 bases not matched to a gene. CDR3 in DNA: TGCAGCGCCTGGCGAGGACAGGGGAACAGGAACACTGAAGCTTTCTTT. As protein: CSAWRGQGNRNTEAFF.

V usage is TRBV15 and J usage is TRBJ2-3, with 8 bases identical to TRBD1. This CDR3 contains 15 residues. Losses at the gene ends were 4 bases for V and 1 base for J; bases not matched to a gene: 4. CDR1 and CDR2 from the germline V gene are LNHNV and YYDKDF (reference sequence). The CDR3 region is CATSTTGVRTDTQYF. The CDR3 DNA sequence: TGTGCCACCAGCACGACAGGGGTTCGCACAGATACGCAGTATTTT. Using reference TRBV15 and TRBJ2-3 for the parts outside the CDR3, the full variable domain is DAMVIQNPRYQVTQFGKPVTLSCSQTLNHNVMYWYQQKSSQAPKLLFHYYDKDFNNEADTPDNFQSRRPNTSFCFLDIRSPGLGDTAMYLCATSTTGVRTDTQYFGPGTRLTVL.

This clone came up a few times. The chain links TRBV6-5 to TRBJ2-7; no clear D gene. The CDR3 is 13 residues long. Germline CDR1 MNHEY, CDR2 SVGAGI. V gave up 2 bases and J gave up 5 bases, with 10 bases separating them. The DNA for the CDR3 is TGTGCCAGCAGTTACACATTTAGGGACGAGCAGTACTTC. Its protein product is CASSYTFRDEQYF.

Only one count was recorded for this clone. The chain recombines TRBV2 with TRBJ1-3, with no clear D. Trimming stripped 7 bases from V and 1 base from J, with 17 bases between. Germline CDR1 reads SNHLY; CDR2 reads FYNNEI. The CDR3 totals 16 residues. The CDR3 DNA is TGTGCCAGCACTTGGGTGGGGTTACTTTCTGGAAACACCATATATTTT. Its translation: CASTWVGLLSGNTIYF.

This chain joins TRBV5-4 and TRBJ2-2, with D unresolved. Germline CDR1 reads SGHNT; CDR2 reads YYREEE (reference sequence). Trimming took 0 bases from V and 7 from J, leaving 16 bases between them. The CDR3 spans 16 residues. The CDR3 is CASSLGVGSKGGELFF. CDR3 in DNA: TGTGCCAGCAGCTTGGGGGTGGGGTCAAAAGGCGGGGAGCTGTTTTTT. The full variable domain, its missing parts supplied by reference TRBV5-4 and TRBJ2-2, is ETGVTQSPTHLIKTRGQQVTLRCSSQSGHNTVSWYQQALGQGPQFIFQYYREEENGRGNFPPRFSGLQFPNYSSELNVNALELDDSALYLCASSLGVGSKGGELFFGEGSRLTVL.

The chain couples TRBV6-5 to TRBJ2-2; 7 bases match TRBD1. The CDR3 is made up of 15 amino acids. V gave up 6 bases and J gave up 9 bases; unmatched junction bases: 13. In germline, CDR1 is MNHEY, CDR2 SVGAGI. CDR3 region: CASSPRQGPGRELFF. CDR3 sequence (DNA): TGTGCCAGCAGCCCTAGACAGGGCCCGGGTAGGGAGCTGTTTTTT.

This clone has a handful of counts. V gene TRBV6-1 combines with J gene TRBJ1-6, with 7 bases aligning to TRBD1. There are 14 residues in the CDR3. Germline V gene lookup returns CDR1 MNHNS and CDR2 SASEGT. Trimming removed 1 base from V and 10 bases from J; junction bases left unmatched: 4. CDR3 DNA sequence: TGTGCCAGCAGTGAAGTGTCAGGGGGATCACCCCTCCACTTT. Its protein is CASSEVSGGSPLHF.

The J gene is TRBJ1-2, the V gene TRBV6-1, with a weak D call TRBD1 (6 bases). V was cut by 7 bases and J by 4 bases, with 19 bases left in between. This CDR3 has 15 amino acids. From germline, CDR1 is MNHNS and CDR2 SASEGT. The CDR3 spells CASTDSGGRVYGYTF. The DNA for the CDR3 is TGTGCCAGCACGGACAGCGGGGGGCGCGTCTATGGCTACACCTTC.